These 5 T cell receptor beta chains came from one sample sequenced in a study of immune reconstitution after stem cell transplant in scleroderma. In TCRdb, the RT-PCR reads were re-called with MiXCR into one record per CDR3 protein. The data hold roughly 3,700 distinct CDR3 sequences, with roughly 5.7% observed a single time. Sampling was performed before or after autologous hematopoietic stem cell transplantation (not recorded which). These receptors were obtained from a female donor with systemic sclerosis.

This clonotype is medium-sized (0.01 to 0.1%) in the sample. V and J are TRBV20-1 and TRBJ1-3, with D unresolved. Per germline, CDR1 DFQATT and CDR2 SNEGSKA (reference sequence). V lost 3 bases and J lost 1, with 10 bases in between. This CDR3 has 14 residues. The CDR3 coding sequence is TGCAGTGCTAGTTGGTGGGAATCTGGAAACACCATATATTTT. The encoded protein is CSASWWESGNTIYF.

This clonotype occurred a few times. The V gene is TRBV19, the J gene TRBJ1-5, with D uncertain. This CDR3 has 15 amino acids. V was clipped by 10 bases and J by 6 bases, with 22 bases between them. From germline, CDR1 is LNHDA and CDR2 SQIVND (reference sequence). CDR3 sequence: CATRTQEGVRQPQHF. CDR3 nucleotide sequence: TGTGCCACCAGAACCCAGGAGGGCGTCCGTCAGCCCCAGCATTTT.

This clonotype rates as medium-sized. V and J are TRBV10-3 and TRBJ2-5; 8 bases align to TRBD1. V lost 6 bases and J lost 2; bases outside the gene matches: 8. The germline CDR1 and CDR2 sequences are ENHRY and SYGVKD. The CDR3 runs to 15 residues. CDR3: CAISVDRGQQETQYF. The CDR3 DNA reads as TGTGCCATCAGCGTCGACAGGGGTCAACAAGAGACCCAGTACTTC.

As regards this clonotype: A much larger clone sits a single nucleotide away, making a read error possible. This chain connects TRBV5-1 to TRBJ2-1; tentatively, D is TRBD2 (6 bases). Trimming stripped 7 bases from V and 6 bases from J, with 20 bases between. This CDR3 comprises 15 residues. CDR1 and CDR2 from the germline V gene are SGHRS and YFSETQ. DNA for the CDR3: TGCGCCAGCTCCCCACTAGGGACTCCAAGCAATGAGCAGTTCTTC. Protein product: CASSPLGTPSNEQFF.

By share, this clonotype ranks as medium-sized. At one end, the junction sequence differs from germline, possibly due to a read error. The V call is TRBV5-6, the J call TRBJ2-5, with TRBD2 identical over 11 bases. The germline CDR1 and CDR2 sequences are SGHDT and YYEEEE. The CDR3 extends over 16 amino acids. Here the CDR3 reads CASTSGLAGGQGTQYF. CDR3 nucleotides: TGTGCCAGCACCTCGGGGCTAGCGGGAGGACAAGGGACCCAGTACTTC.